These 18 T cell receptor beta chains originate from one sample sequenced in a study of T-cell memory formation after mild COVID-19. TCRdb re-analysed the 5' RACE reads in MiXCR, keeping a single row per CDR3 protein. The sample contains around 320,000 distinct CDR3 sequences, approximately 29% of which appear only once. Sample: PBMCs or a T cell subset sorted from them (not recorded which). These receptors were obtained from an adult woman who had mild COVID-19 (a few samples of this study predate the infection). Cell type and time point are not known.

This clonotype has a handful of counts. The J gene is TRBJ2-1, the V gene TRBV29-1; 13 nucleotides agree with TRBD2. The CDR3 has 16 amino acids. The ends lost 1 base at V and 5 bases at J; junction bases unmatched: 5. Germline V gene sequence: CDR1 SQVTM, CDR2 ANQGSEA. The CDR3 protein is CSVEGTSGRAHNEQFF. The CDR3 DNA is TGCAGCGTTGAAGGGACTAGCGGGAGAGCCCACAATGAGCAGTTCTTC.

The chain links TRBV4-3 to TRBJ1-2; 8 bases line up with TRBD1. The germline V gene encodes CDR1 LGHNA and CDR2 YSLEER. The length of the CDR3 is 16 residues. The V and J ends lost 0 bases and 3 bases, in that order; junction bases with no gene match: 6. The CDR3, as DNA: TGCGCCAGCAGCCAAGACGACTTACAGGGGGACTATGGCTACACCTTC. This sequence encodes CASSQDDLQGDYGYTF.

In its sample, this clonotype was seen a few times. The chain recombines TRBV7-8 with TRBJ2-4; D is possibly TRBD2 (5 bases). The CDR3 is 15 residues long. Trimming took 2 bases from V and 0 from J, leaving 8 bases between them. The germline CDR1 and CDR2 sequences are SGHVS and FQNEAQ. CDR3 bases: TGTGCCAGCAGCTTATCCGGACTAGCCAAAAACATTCAGTACTTC. Its protein is CASSLSGLAKNIQYF. The full variable domain, in which reference TRBV7-8 and TRBJ2-4 provide the parts outside the CDR3, is GAGVSQSPRYKVAKRGQDVALRCDPISGHVSLFWYQQALGQGPEFLTYFQNEAQLDKSGLPSDRFFAERPEGSVSTLKIQRTQQEDSAVYLCASSLSGLAKNIQYFGAGTRLSVL.

The chain combines TRBV2 with TRBJ2-5; D not certain. Germline V CDR1 and CDR2: SNHLY, FYNNEI. The CDR3 runs 13 residues. V was clipped by 3 bases and J by 1 base, with 6 bases between them. The CDR3 sequence: CASSDGIQETQYF. CDR3 bases: TGTGCCAGCAGTGACGGCATCCAAGAGACCCAGTACTTC.

The chain recombines TRBV27 with TRBJ2-5; 9 positions agree with TRBD1. J lost 2 bases, V lost 6 bases, and 10 bases had no gene match. This CDR3 contains 16 residues. Looked up from germline, CDR1 is MNHEY and CDR2 is SMNVEV (reference sequence). The CDR3 reads CASRPIPGQGQETQYF. Here the CDR3 DNA reads TGTGCCAGCAGACCCATCCCGGGACAGGGACAAGAGACCCAGTACTTC.

The sample holds a few counts of this clonotype. J is TRBJ2-3 and V is TRBV7-9; TRBD1 agrees at 7 bases. V trimming: 5 bases; J trimming: 5 bases; junction bases outside the gene matches: 13. The CDR3 consists of 16 residues. The germline V gene has CDR1 SEHNR and CDR2 FQNEAQ (reference sequence). CDR3 sequence: CASSPLGQPGGDTQYF. The CDR3 DNA reads as TGTGCCAGCAGCCCGTTGGGACAGCCGGGTGGAGATACGCAGTATTTT.

The chain couples TRBV13 to TRBJ2-5; TRBD2 aligns across 7 bases. The germline V gene encodes CDR1 PRHDT and CDR2 FYEKMQ (reference sequence). The CDR3 length is 17 residues. The trim removed 1 base at V and 2 bases at J, leaving 10 bases unmatched. The CDR3 DNA follows: TGTGCCAGCAGCTTAGTAGAGGAGGGAGGGTTACAAGAGACCCAGTACTTC. Its translation: CASSLVEEGGLQETQYF.

The chain joins TRBV19 to TRBJ2-1; TRBD2 aligns across 14 bases. V trimming: 4 bases; J trimming: 2 bases; junction bases outside the gene matches: 4. The CDR3 runs 17 residues. The germline V gene encodes CDR1 LNHDA and CDR2 SQIVND (reference sequence). CDR3 sequence reads: CASSRGLAGEAYNEQFF. CDR3 nucleotides: TGTGCCAGTAGTAGGGGACTAGCGGGAGAGGCCTACAATGAGCAGTTCTTC.

The CDR3 bases are TGTGCCAGTAGTCCCGGGTCGCCCAATGAGCAGTTCTTC. It encodes CASSPGSPNEQFF. This chain joins TRBV19 and TRBJ2-1, with D uncertain. V dropped 5 bases and J dropped 6 bases, with 11 bases sitting between them. Per germline, CDR1 LNHDA and CDR2 SQIVND (reference sequence). The CDR3 runs to 13 residues.

This chain joins TRBV5-1 and TRBJ1-1; D is undetermined. V dropped 5 bases and J dropped 1 base, with 12 bases sitting between them. The CDR3 is 14 amino acids. Germline lookup yields CDR1 SGHRS and CDR2 YFSETQ. The CDR3 nucleotides read TGCGCCAGCAGAATGAGATCTTCGAACACTGAAGCTTTCTTT. The encoded protein is CASRMRSSNTEAFF.

In its sample, this clonotype was seen a few times. The chain is built from TRBV20-1 and TRBJ1-5, with D perhaps matching TRBD1 (6 bases). Trimming pared 6 bases from V and 6 bases from J, leaving 12 bases between. This CDR3 contains 12 residues. Germline CDR1 reads DFQATT; CDR2 reads SNEGSKA (reference sequence). Here the CDR3 reads CSAKQGGQPQHF. The CDR3 nucleotides are TGCAGTGCAAAACAGGGCGGTCAGCCCCAGCATTTT.

CDR3 DNA: TGCGCCAGCAGTCAATCGAGACAGGGGGCGGAGGTGGCTAATGAAAAACTGTTTTTT. Protein sequence: CASSQSRQGAEVANEKLFF. The chain uses TRBV23-1 and TRBJ1-4, with 10 positions matching TRBD1. TRBV23-1 is an open reading frame, and its role is uncertain. Trimming cost V 0 bases and J 3 bases; bases outside gene matches: 10. CDR3 length: 19 amino acids.

The chain uses TRBV12-1 and TRBJ2-7. TRBV12-1 is shown as a pseudogene. The CDR3 sequence is 15 residues long. For the CDR3, the DNA is TGTGCCAGCAGCTCCATGGACGCATACTCCTACGAGCAGTACTTC. Translation gives CASSSMDAYSYEQYF.

This clonotype was detected only a few times. The genes are TRBV11-3 and TRBJ2-1; TRBD2 matches 7 bases. The CDR3 runs 14 residues. With 5 bases clipped from V and 2 bases from J, the junction kept 3 bases outside the gene matches. Germline assignment: CDR1 SGHNT and CDR2 YENEEA. The chain's CDR3 is CASSLADPYNEQFF. The CDR3 bases are TGTGCCAGCAGCCTAGCGGATCCCTACAATGAGCAGTTCTTC.

CDR3 bases: TGTGCCAGCAGCTTTGGAGCGGAAGAGACCCAGTACTTC. The encoded protein is CASSFGAEETQYF. The chain couples TRBV7-6 to TRBJ2-5; TRBD2 might be the D (5 bases). CDR3 length: 13 amino acids. The germline CDR1 and CDR2 sequences are SGHVS and FNYEAQ. V dropped 3 bases and J dropped 3 bases, with 8 bases sitting between them.

The CDR3 is CASSLEVSGRVSDEQFF. For the CDR3, the DNA is TGCGCCAGCAGCTTGGAGGTTAGCGGGAGGGTTTCGGATGAGCAGTTCTTC. The genes are TRBV5-1 and TRBJ2-1; 11 positions match TRBD2. Germline values: CDR1 SGHRS, CDR2 YFSETQ. The CDR3 extends over 17 amino acids. With V trimmed by 0 bases and J by 8 bases, 10 bases remained unmatched.

For the CDR3, the DNA is TGTGCCAGCAGTTACACCGCTGCTGGCAGGGGTGGTCGCAATGAGCAGTTCTTC. It yields the protein CASSYTAAGRGGRNEQFF. The chain joins TRBV6-6 to TRBJ2-1, with D maybe TRBD1 (6 bases). This CDR3 is built from 18 residues. V lost 2 bases and J lost 6, with 23 bases in between. CDR1 and CDR2 (germline): MNHNY, SVGAGI (reference sequence).

The chain couples TRBV14 to TRBJ1-1; D ambiguous. Germline V gene sequence: CDR1 SGHDN, CDR2 FVKESK. This CDR3 comprises 13 residues. V lost 3 bases and J 4 bases, leaving 9 bases between the germline ends. The CDR3 region has the DNA TGTGCCAGCAGCCAGGGATCTGGCACTGAAGCTTTCTTT. Its translation: CASSQGSGTEAFF.